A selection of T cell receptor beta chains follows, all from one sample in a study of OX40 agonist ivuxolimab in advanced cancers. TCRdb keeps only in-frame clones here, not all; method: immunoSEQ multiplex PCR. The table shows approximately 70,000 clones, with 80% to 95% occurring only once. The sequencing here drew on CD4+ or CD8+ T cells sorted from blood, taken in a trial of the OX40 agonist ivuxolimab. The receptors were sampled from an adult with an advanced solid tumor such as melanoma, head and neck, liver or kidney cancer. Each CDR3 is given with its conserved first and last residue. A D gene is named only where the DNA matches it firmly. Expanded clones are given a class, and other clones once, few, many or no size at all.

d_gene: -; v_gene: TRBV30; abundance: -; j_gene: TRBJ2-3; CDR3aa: CACSRVGGSTDTQYF; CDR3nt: TGTGCCTGCTCACGGGTGGGGGGTAGCACAGATACGCAGTATTTT
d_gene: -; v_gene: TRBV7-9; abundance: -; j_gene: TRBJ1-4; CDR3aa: CASSLGQTINEKLFF; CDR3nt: TGTGCCAGCAGCTTAGGACAAACCATTAATGAAAAACTGTTTTTT
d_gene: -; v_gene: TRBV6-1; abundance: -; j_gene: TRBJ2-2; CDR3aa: CASSEVWSPEGELFF; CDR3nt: TGTGCCAGCAGTGAAGTTTGGTCCCCCGAGGGGGAGCTGTTTTTT
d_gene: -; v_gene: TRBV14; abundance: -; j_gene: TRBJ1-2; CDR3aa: CASSFRTANYGYTF; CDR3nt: TGTGCCAGCAGTTTCAGGACGGCTAACTATGGCTACACCTTC
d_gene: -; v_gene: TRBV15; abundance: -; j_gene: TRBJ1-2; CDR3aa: CATSKPGEGDGYTF; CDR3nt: TGTGCCACCAGCAAACCGGGTGAGGGGGATGGCTACACCTTC
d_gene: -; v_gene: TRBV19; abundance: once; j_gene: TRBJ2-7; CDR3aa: CASSDGASSSYEQYF; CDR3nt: TGTGCCAGTAGTGACGGGGCCTCCAGCTCCTACGAGCAGTACTTC
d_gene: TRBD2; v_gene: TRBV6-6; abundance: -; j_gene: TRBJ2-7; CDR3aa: CASSPGSGRRYEQYF; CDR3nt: TGTGCCAGCAGTCCGGGGAGCGGGAGGAGGTACGAGCAGTACTTC
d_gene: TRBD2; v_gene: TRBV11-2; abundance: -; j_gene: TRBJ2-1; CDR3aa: CASSPAGLAGGNEQFF; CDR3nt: TGTGCCAGCAGCCCCGCGGGACTAGCGGGAGGCAATGAGCAGTTCTTC
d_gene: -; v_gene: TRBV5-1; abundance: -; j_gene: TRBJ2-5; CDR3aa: CASRPHQQGGETQYF; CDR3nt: TGCGCCAGCAGGCCACATCAACAGGGAGGAGAGACCCAGTACTTC
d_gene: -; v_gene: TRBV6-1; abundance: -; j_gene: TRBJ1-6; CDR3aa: CASETGPNSPLHF; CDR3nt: TGTGCCAGCGAAACCGGACCCAATTCACCCCTCCACTTT
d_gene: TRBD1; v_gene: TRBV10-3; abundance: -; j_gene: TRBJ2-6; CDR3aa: CAISEQGDSGANVLTF; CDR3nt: TGTGCCATCAGTGAGCAGGGGGACTCTGGGGCCAACGTCCTGACTTTC
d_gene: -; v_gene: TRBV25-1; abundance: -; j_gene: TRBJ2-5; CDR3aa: CASKGRGSRAQETQYF; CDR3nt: TGTGCCAGCAAAGGCAGGGGATCCAGAGCTCAAGAGACCCAGTACTTC
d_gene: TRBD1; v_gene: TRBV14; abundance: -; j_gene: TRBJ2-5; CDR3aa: CASSRDRVETQYF; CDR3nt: TGTGCCAGCAGCCGGGACAGGGTAGAGACCCAGTACTTC
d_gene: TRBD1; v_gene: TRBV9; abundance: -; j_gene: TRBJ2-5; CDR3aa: CASSVAPGQRSQETQYF; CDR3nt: TGTGCCAGCAGCGTAGCTCCGGGACAGCGGTCCCAAGAGACCCAGTACTTC
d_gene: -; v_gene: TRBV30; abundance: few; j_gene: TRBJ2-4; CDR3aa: CAWTGMVKNIQYF; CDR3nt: TGTGCCTGGACTGGTATGGTCAAAAACATTCAGTACTTC
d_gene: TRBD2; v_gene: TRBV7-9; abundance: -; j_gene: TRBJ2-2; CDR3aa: CASTRPGGTSNTGELFF; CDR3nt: TGTGCCAGCACCCGACCGGGGGGTACCTCGAACACCGGGGAGCTGTTTTTT
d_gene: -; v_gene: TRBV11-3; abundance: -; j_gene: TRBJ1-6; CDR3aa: CASSLNRYNSPLHF; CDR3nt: TGTGCCAGCAGCTTAAACAGATATAATTCACCCCTCCACTTT
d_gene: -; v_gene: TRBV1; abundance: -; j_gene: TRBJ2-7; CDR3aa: CTSSLRNRGRHEQYF; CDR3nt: TGCACCAGCAGCCTACGCAACAGGGGGCGACACGAGCAGTACTTC
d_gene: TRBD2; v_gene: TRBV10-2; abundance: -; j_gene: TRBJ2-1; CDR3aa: CASSLTSGAYNEQFF; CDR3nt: TGCGCCAGCAGTTTGACTAGCGGGGCCTACAATGAGCAGTTCTTC
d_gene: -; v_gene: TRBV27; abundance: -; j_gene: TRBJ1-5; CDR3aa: CASRGGNQPQHF; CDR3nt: TGTGCCAGCAGGGGAGGGAATCAGCCCCAGCATTTT
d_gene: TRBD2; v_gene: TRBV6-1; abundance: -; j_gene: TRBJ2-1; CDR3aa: CASSGTSGSSYNEQFF; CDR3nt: TGTGCCAGCAGTGGGACTAGCGGGAGCTCCTACAATGAGCAGTTCTTC
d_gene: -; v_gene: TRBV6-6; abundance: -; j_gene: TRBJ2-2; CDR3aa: CASSYGRARNTGELFF; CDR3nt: TGTGCCAGCAGTTACGGCCGAGCGAGGAACACCGGGGAGCTGTTTTTT
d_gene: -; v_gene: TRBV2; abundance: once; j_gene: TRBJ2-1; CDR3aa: CASSRGLPSPSQFF; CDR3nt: TGTGCCAGCAGCAGGGGACTACCCTCCCCCTCCCAGTTCTTC
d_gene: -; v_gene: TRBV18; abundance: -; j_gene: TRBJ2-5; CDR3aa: CASSPAADASFGTQYF; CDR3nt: TGTGCCAGCTCACCTGCAGCGGACGCCTCTTTTGGGACCCAGTACTTC
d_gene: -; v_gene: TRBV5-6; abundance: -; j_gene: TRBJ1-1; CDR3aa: CASSLIQGTEAFF; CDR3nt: TGTGCCAGCAGCTTAATTCAGGGTACTGAAGCTTTCTTT
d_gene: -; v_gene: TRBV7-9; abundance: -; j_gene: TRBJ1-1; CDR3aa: CASSFGLNTEAFF; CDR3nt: TGTGCCAGCAGCTTCGGATTGAACACTGAAGCTTTCTTT
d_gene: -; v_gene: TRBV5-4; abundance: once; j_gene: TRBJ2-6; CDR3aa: CASSLRQVAGANVLTF; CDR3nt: TGTGCCAGCAGCTTAAGACAGGTCGCGGGGGCCAACGTCCTGACTTTC
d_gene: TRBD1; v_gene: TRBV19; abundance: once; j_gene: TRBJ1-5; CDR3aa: CASKRQGSSNQPQHF; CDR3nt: TGTGCCAGTAAGAGACAGGGGAGTAGCAATCAGCCCCAGCATTTT
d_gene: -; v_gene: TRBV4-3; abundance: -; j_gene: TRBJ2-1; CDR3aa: CASSQDYYGYFNEQFF; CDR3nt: TGCGCCAGCAGCCAAGATTACTACGGGTACTTCAATGAGCAGTTCTTC
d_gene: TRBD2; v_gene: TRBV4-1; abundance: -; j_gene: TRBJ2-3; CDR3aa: CASSQESGLAGGDTQYF; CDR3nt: TGCGCCAGCAGCCAAGAGTCGGGACTAGCGGGAGGGGATACGCAGTATTTT
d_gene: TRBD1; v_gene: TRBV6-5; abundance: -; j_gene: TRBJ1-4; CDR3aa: CASSYRQGAGAEKLFF; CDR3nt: TGTGCCAGCAGTTACCGACAGGGGGCCGGGGCTGAAAAACTGTTTTTT
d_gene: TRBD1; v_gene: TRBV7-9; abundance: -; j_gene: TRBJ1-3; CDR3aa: CASSPGQGNSGNTIYF; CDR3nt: TGTGCCAGCAGCCCCGGACAGGGGAACTCTGGAAACACCATATATTTT
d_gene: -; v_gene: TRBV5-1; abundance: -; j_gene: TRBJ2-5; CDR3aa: CASSLAAGKETQYF; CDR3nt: TGCGCCAGCAGCTTGGCCGCGGGGAAAGAGACCCAGTACTTC
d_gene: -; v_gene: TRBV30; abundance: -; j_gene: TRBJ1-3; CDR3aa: CAWSVQGSPSGNTIYF; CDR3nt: TGTGCCTGGAGTGTACAAGGTTCACCCTCTGGAAACACCATATATTTT
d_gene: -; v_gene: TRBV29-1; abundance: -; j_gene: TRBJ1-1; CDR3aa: CSVIQGGSTEAFF; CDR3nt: TGCAGCGTTATTCAGGGTGGGAGCACTGAAGCTTTCTTT
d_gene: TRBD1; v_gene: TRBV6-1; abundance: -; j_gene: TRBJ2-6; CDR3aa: CASSDRGIGSGANVLTF; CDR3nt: TGTGCCAGCAGTGACAGGGGGATCGGTTCTGGGGCCAACGTCCTGACTTTC
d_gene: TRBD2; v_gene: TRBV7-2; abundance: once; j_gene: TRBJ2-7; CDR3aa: CASSLGSGSSYEQYF; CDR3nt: TGTGCCAGCAGCTTAGGTAGCGGGAGCTCCTACGAGCAGTACTTC
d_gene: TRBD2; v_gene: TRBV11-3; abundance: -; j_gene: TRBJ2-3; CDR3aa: CASSFGTGLGITDTQYF; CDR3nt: TGTGCCAGCAGCTTCGGGACGGGACTAGGTATCACAGATACGCAGTATTTT
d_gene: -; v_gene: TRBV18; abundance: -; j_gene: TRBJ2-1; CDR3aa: CASSPLGGGSYYEQFF; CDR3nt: TGTGCCAGCTCCCCTTTGGGGGGAGGTTCATATTATGAGCAGTTCTTC
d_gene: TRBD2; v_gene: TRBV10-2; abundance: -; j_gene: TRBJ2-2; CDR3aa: CASRRTSGMAGELFF; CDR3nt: TGCGCCAGCAGACGGACTAGCGGGATGGCCGGGGAGCTGTTTTTT
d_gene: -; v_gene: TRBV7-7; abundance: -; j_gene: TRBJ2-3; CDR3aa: CASSLVPGPTDTQYF; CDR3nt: TGTGCCAGCAGCTTAGTTCCTGGTCCGACCGATACGCAGTATTTT
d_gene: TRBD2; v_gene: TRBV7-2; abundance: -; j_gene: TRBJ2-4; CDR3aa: CASSQWGLADTKNIQYF; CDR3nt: TGTGCCAGCAGTCAATGGGGACTAGCGGATACCAAAAACATTCAGTACTTC
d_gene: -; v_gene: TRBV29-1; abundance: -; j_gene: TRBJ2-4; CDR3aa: CSVEDYRAKNIQYF; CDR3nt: TGCAGCGTTGAAGATTATAGAGCCAAAAACATTCAGTACTTC
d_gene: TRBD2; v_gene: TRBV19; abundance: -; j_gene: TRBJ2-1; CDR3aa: CASTPGREDLFF; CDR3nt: TGTGCCAGTACCCCTGGGAGGGAAGATCTGTTCTTC
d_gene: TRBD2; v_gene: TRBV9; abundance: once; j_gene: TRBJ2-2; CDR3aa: CASSPSGTNTGELFF; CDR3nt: TGTGCCAGCAGCCCGAGCGGGACGAACACCGGGGAGCTGTTTTTT
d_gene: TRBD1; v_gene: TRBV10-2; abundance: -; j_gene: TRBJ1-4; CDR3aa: CASKRPGQANEKLFF; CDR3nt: TGCGCCAGCAAAAGACCGGGACAGGCTAATGAAAAACTGTTTTTT
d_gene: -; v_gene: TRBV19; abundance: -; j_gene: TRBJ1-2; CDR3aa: CASSIQARSNGYTF; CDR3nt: TGTGCCAGTAGTATACAAGCCCGGTCGAATGGCTACACCTTC
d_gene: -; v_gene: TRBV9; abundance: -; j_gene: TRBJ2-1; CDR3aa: CASSVSGSYNEQFF; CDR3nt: TGTGCCAGCAGCGTTAGCGGATCCTACAATGAGCAGTTCTTC
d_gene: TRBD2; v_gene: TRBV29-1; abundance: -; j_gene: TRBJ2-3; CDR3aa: CSAGGLAGDWTDTQYF; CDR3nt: TGCAGCGCCGGCGGGTTAGCGGGGGATTGGACAGATACGCAGTATTTT
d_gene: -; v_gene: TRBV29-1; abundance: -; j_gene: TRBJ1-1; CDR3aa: CSALVQSGSTEAFF; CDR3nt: TGCAGCGCCCTAGTCCAGTCCGGGAGCACTGAAGCTTTCTTT
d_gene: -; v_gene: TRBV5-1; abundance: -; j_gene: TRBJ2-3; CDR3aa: CASSLGSFTDTQYF; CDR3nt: TGCGCCAGCAGCTTGGGGTCCTTCACAGATACGCAGTATTTT